This TCR beta chain is from a study of control samples from healthy donors and cancer patients. Data came from immunoSEQ multiplex PCR; TCRdb stores just in-frame clones and leaves some out. The table records under 85,000 clones, approximately 93% of them present only once. Looked up from germline, CDR1 is SEHNR and CDR2 is FQNEAQ (reference sequence). Unmatched junction bases numbered 9, after V lost 5 bases and J lost 5 bases. This CDR3 has 15 residues. This clonotype was sampled from a woman aged 40 to 55 with lung cancer. The rearrangement uses TRBV7-9 and TRBJ1-1; 9 bases are a match to TRBD1. The sample consisted of PBMCs. The CDR3 spells CASSVTGTGWTEAFF. The DNA for the CDR3 is TGTGCCAGCAGCGTTACCGGGACAGGGTGGACTGAAGCTTTCTTT.